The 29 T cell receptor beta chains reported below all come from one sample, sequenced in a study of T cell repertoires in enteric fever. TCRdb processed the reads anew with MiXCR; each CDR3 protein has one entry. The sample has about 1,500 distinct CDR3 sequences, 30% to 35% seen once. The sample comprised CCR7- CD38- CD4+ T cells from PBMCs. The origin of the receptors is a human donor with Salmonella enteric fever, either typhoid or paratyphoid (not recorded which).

Here the CDR3 DNA reads TGTGCCAGCTACCCACCGGCCGGGGAGCTGTTTTTT. This codes for CASYPPAGELFF. The chain uses TRBV18 and TRBJ2-2; D call uncertain. Germline V CDR1 and CDR2: KGHSH, LQKENI. The CDR3 extends over 12 amino acids. Trimming shortened V by 7 bases and J by 6 bases, and 9 bases separated the two germline ends.

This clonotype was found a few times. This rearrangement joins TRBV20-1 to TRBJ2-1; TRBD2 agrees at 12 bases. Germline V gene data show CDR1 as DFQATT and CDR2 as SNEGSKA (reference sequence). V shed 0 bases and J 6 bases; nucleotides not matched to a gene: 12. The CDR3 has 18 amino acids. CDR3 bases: TGCAGTGCTAGAGATCAGGGGGCACTAGCGGGAGGATTCAATGAGCAGTTCTTC. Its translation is CSARDQGALAGGFNEQFF.

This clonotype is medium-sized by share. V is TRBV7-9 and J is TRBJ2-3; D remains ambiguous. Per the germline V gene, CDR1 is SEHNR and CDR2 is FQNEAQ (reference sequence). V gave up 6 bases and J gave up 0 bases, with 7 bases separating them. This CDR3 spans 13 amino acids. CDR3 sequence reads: CASRPKSTDTQYF. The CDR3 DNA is TGTGCCAGCAGACCTAAAAGCACAGATACGCAGTATTTT.

CDR3 amino acids: CSARSDSYNEQFF. For the CDR3, the DNA is TGCAGCGCGCGGTCAGACTCCTACAATGAGCAGTTCTTC. The chain links TRBV29-1 to TRBJ2-1; D gene ambiguous. The CDR3 totals 13 residues. The V and J ends lost 7 bases and 0 bases respectively, with 10 bases between them. Germline CDR1 and CDR2: SQVTM and ANQGSEA.

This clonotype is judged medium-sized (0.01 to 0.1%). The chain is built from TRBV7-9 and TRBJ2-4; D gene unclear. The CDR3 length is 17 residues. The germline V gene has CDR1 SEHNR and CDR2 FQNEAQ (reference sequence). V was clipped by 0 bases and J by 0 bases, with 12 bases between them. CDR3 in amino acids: CASSLAVDTLAKNIQYF. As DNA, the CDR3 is TGTGCCAGCAGCTTAGCGGTAGATACTCTAGCCAAAAACATTCAGTACTTC.

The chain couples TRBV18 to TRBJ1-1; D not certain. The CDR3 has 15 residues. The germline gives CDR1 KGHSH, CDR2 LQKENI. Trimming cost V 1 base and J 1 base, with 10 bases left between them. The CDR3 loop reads CASSPQGGQNTEAFF. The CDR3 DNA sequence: TGTGCCAGCTCACCACAGGGCGGCCAGAACACTGAAGCTTTCTTT. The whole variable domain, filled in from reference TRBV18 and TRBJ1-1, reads NAGVMQNPRHLVRRRGQEARLRCSPMKGHSHVYWYRQLPEEGLKFMVYLQKENIIDESGMPKERFSAEFPKEGPSILRIQQVVRGDSAAYFCASSPQGGQNTEAFFGQGTRLTVV.

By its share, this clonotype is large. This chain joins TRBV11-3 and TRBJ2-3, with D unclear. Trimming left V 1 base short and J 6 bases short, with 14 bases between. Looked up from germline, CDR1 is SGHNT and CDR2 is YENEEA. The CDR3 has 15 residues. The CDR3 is CASSLGMGSQDTQYF. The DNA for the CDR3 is TGTGCCAGCAGCTTAGGGATGGGCTCACAGGATACGCAGTATTTT.

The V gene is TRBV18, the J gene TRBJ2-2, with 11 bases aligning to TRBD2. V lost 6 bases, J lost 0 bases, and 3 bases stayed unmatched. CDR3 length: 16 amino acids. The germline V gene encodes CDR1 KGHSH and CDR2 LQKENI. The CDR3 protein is CASSPGLAANTGELFF. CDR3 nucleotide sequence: TGTGCCAGCTCCCCGGGACTAGCGGCGAACACCGGGGAGCTGTTTTTT.

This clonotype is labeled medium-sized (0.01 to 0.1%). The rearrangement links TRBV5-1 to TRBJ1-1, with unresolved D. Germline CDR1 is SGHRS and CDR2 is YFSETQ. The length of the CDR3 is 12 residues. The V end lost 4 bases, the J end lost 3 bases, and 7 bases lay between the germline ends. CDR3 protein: CASSHEDTEAFF. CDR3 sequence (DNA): TGCGCCAGCAGCCATGAGGACACTGAAGCTTTCTTT.

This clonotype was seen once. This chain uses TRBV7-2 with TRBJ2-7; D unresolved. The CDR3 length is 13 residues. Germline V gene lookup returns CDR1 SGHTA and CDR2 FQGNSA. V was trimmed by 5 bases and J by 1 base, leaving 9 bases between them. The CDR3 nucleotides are TGTGCCAGCAGCGGCGGTACTTCCTACGAGCAGTACTTC. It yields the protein CASSGGTSYEQYF.

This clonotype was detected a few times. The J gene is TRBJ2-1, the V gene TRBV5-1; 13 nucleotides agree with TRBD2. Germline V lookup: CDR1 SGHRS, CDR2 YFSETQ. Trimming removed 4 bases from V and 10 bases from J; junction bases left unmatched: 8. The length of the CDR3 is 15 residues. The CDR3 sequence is CASSLGTSGTWEQFF. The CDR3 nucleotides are TGCGCCAGCAGCCTCGGGACTAGCGGGACCTGGGAGCAGTTCTTC.

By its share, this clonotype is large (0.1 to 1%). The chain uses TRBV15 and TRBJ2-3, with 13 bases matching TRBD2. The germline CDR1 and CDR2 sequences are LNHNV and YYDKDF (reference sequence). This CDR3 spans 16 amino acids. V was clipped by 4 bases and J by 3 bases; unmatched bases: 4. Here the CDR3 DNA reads TGTGCCACCAGCAAAAGACTAGCGGGAGGAACAGATACGCAGTATTTT. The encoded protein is CATSKRLAGGTDTQYF.

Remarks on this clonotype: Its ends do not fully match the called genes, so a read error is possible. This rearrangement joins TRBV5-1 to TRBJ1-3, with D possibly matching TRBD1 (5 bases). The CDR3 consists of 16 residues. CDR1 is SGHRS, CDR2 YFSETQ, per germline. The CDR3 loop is CANSLSTPGQGNTIYF. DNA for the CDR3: TGCGCCAACAGCCTGTCAACCCCGGGGCAGGGAAACACCATATATTTT.

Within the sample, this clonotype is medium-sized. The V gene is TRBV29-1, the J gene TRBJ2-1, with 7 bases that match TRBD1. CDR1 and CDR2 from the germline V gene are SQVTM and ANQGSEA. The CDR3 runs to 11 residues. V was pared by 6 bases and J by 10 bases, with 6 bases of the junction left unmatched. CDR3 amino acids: CSVGWTGEQFF. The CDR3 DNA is TGCAGCGTGGGTTGGACAGGAGAGCAGTTCTTC.

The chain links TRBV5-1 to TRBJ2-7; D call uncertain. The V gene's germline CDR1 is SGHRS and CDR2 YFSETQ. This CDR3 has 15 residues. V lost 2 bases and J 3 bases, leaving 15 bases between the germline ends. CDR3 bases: TGCGCCAGCAGCTTCAGTTCTTGGGGTAACTACGAGCAGTACTTC. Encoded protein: CASSFSSWGNYEQYF.

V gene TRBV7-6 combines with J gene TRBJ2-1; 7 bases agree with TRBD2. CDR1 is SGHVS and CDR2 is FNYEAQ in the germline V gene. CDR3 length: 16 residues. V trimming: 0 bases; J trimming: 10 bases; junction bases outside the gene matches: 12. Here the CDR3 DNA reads TGTGCCAGCAGCTTAGCGTCCAGCGGGACTGGTGGAGAGCAGTTCTTC. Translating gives CASSLASSGTGGEQFF.

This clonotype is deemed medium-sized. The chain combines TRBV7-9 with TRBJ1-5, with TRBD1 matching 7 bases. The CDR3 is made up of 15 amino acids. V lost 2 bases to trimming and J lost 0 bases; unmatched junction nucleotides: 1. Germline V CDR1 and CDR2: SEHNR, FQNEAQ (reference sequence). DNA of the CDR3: TGTGCCAGCAGCTTATCAGGGGGTAGCAATCAGCCCCAGCATTTT. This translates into CASSLSGGSNQPQHF.

The CDR3 spells CASSPKPDRGHYEQYF. CDR3 in DNA: TGTGCCAGCAGCCCTAAACCTGACAGGGGGCATTACGAGCAGTACTTC. The rearrangement joins TRBV27 to TRBJ2-7; 10 bases match TRBD1. The V and J ends lost 6 bases and 4 bases, in that order; junction bases with no gene match: 12. The germline V gene has CDR1 MNHEY and CDR2 SMNVEV (reference sequence). The CDR3 spans 16 residues.

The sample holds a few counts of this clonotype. The CDR3 protein is CASSDPTTDTQYF. The CDR3 DNA reads as TGCGCCAGCAGTGACCCGACTACAGATACGCAGTATTTT. The rearrangement links TRBV10-1 to TRBJ2-3, with no clear D. The CDR3 contains 13 residues. The V end lost 3 bases, the J end lost 3 bases, and 7 bases lay between the germline ends. Germline CDR1 reads WNHNN; CDR2 reads SYGVQD (reference sequence).

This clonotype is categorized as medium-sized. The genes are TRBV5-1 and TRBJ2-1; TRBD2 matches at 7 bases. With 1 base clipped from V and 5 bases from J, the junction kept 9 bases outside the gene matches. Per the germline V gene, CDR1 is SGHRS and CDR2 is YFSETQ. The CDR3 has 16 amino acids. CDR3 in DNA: TGCGCCAGCAGCTTGTCCCCTAGCGGAGGGGACAATGAGCAGTTCTTC. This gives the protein CASSLSPSGGDNEQFF.

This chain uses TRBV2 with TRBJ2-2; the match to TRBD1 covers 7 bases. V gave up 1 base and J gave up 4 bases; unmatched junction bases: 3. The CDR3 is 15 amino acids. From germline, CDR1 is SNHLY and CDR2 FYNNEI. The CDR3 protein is CASSEGNRGTGELFF. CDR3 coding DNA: TGTGCCAGCAGTGAAGGGAACAGGGGCACCGGGGAGCTGTTTTTT. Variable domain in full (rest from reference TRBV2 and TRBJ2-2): EPEVTQTPSHQVTQMGQEVILRCVPISNHLYFYWYRQILGQKVEFLVSFYNNEISEKSEIFDDQFSVERPDGSNFTLKIRSTKLEDSAMYFCASSEGNRGTGELFFGEGSRLTVL.

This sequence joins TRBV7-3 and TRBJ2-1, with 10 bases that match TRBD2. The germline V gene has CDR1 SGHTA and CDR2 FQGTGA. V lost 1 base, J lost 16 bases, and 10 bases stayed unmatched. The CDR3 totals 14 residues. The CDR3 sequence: CASSLMVAGGRKFF. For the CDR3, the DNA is TGTGCCAGCAGCTTAATGGTAGCGGGAGGAAGGAAATTCTTC.

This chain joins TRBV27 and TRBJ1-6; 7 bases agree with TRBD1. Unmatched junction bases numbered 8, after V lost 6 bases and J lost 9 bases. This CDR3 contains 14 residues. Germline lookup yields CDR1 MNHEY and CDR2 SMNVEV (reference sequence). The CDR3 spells CASRGGQRISPLHF. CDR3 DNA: TGTGCCAGCAGAGGGGGACAGCGGATTTCACCCCTCCACTTT.

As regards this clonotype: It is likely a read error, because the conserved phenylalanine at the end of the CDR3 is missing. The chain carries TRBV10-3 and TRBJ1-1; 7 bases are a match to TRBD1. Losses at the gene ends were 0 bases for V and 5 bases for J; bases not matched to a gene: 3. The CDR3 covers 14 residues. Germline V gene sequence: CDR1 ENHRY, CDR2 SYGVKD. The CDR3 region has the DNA TGTGCCATCAGTGAGTCTCAGGGGGTGACTGAAGCTTTCCTT. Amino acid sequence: CAISESQGVTEAFL.

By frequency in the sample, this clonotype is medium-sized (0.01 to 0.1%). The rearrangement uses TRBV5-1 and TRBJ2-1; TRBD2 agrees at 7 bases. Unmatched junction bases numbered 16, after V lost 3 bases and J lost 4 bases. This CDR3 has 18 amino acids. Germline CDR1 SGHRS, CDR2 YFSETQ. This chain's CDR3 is CASSSPTFPGLHYNEQFF. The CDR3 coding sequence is TGCGCCAGCAGCTCACCGACTTTCCCGGGACTACATTACAATGAGCAGTTCTTC. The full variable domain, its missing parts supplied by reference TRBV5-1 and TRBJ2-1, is KAGVTQTPRYLIKTRGQQVTLSCSPISGHRSVSWYQQTPGQGLQFLFEYFSETQRNKGNFPGRFSGRQFSNSRSEMNVSTLELGDSALYLCASSSPTFPGLHYNEQFFGPGTRLTVL.

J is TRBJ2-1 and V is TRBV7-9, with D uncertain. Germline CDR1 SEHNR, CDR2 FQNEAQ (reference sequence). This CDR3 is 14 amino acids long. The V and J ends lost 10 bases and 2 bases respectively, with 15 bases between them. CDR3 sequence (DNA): TGTGCCACGCTATCGTGGGGTGCCTACAATGAGCAGTTCTTC. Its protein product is CATLSWGAYNEQFF.

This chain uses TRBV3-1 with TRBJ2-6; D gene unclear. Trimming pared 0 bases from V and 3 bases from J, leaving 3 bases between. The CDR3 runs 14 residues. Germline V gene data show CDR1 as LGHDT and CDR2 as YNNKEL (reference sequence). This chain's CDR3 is CASSQEGGANVLTF. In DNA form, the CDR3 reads TGTGCCAGCAGCCAAGAAGGTGGGGCCAACGTCCTGACTTTC.

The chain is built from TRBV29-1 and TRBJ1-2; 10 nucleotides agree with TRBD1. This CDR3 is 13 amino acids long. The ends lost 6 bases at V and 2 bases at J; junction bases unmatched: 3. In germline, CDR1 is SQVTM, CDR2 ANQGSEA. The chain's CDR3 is CSVSGQGNYGYTF. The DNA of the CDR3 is TGCAGCGTGTCGGGACAGGGGAACTATGGCTACACCTTC.

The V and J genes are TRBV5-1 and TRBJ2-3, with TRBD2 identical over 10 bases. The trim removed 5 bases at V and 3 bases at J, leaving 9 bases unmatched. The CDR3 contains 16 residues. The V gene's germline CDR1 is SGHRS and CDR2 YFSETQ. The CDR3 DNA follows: TGCGCCAGCAGACAACAAATAGCGGGAGGAACAGATACGCAGTATTTT. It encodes CASRQQIAGGTDTQYF. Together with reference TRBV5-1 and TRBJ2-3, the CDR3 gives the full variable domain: KAGVTQTPRYLIKTRGQQVTLSCSPISGHRSVSWYQQTPGQGLQFLFEYFSETQRNKGNFPGRFSGRQFSNSRSEMNVSTLELGDSALYLCASRQQIAGGTDTQYFGPGTRLTVL.